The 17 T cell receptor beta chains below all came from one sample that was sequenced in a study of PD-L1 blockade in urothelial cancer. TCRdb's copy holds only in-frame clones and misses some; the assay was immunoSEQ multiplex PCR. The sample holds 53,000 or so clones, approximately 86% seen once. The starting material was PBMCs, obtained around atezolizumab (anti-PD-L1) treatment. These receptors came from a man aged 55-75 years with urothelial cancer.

The chain's CDR3 is CASSEGQGGNYGYTF. The CDR3 coding sequence is TGTGCCAGCAGCGAGGGACAGGGGGGGAACTATGGCTACACCTTC. V and J are TRBV2 and TRBJ1-2; 11 nucleotides agree with TRBD1. J was trimmed by 2 bases and V by 6 bases; bases with no gene match: 5. Germline V CDR1 and CDR2: SNHLY, FYNNEI. This CDR3 is 15 amino acids long.

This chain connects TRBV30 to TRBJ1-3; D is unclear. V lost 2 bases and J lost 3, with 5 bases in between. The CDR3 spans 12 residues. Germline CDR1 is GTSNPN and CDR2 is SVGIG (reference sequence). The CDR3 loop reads CAWSPGGNTIYF. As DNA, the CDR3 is TGTGCCTGGAGTCCAGGTGGAAACACCATATATTTT.

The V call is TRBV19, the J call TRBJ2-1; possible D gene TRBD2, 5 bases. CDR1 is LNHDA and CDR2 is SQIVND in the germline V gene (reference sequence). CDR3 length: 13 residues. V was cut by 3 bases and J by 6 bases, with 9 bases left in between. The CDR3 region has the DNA TGTGCCAGTAGTATGAGGACTGTCAATGAGCAGTTCTTC. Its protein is CASSMRTVNEQFF.

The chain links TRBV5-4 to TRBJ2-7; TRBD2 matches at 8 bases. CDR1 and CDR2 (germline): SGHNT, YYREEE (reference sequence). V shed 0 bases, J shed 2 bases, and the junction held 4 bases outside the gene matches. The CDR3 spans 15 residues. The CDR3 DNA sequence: TGTGCCAGCAGCTTGGCGGGGGGGATCCCCTACGAGCAGTACTTC. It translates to CASSLAGGIPYEQYF.

The CDR3 DNA is TGTGCCAGCAGCCGAGACAACGGGGGGGCCCATAACGAGCAGTACTTC. Encoded protein: CASSRDNGGAHNEQYF. This sequence joins TRBV5-8 and TRBJ2-7, with 8 bases aligning to TRBD2. Trimming took 4 bases from V and 5 from J; bases not matched to a gene: 14. From germline, CDR1 is SGHTS and CDR2 YDEGEE. This CDR3 spans 16 amino acids.

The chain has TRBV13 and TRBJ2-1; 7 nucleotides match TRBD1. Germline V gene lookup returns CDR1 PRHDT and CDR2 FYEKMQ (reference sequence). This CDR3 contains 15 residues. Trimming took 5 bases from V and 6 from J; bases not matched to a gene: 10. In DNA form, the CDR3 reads TGTGCCAGCAGCCAGAGTCGGACAGGCGGCAATGAGCAGTTCTTC. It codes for CASSQSRTGGNEQFF.

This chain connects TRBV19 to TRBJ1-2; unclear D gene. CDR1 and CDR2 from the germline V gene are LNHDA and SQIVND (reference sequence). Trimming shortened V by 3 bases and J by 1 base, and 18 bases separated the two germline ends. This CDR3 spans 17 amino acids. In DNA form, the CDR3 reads TGTGCCAGTAGTATTTGGGCAGATACAACAGTTAACTATGGCTACACCTTC. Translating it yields CASSIWADTTVNYGYTF.

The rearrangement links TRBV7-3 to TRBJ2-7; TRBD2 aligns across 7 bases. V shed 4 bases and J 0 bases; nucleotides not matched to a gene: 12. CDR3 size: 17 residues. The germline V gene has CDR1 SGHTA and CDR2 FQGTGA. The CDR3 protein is CASSSRVRGSSSYEQYF. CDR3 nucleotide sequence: TGTGCCAGCAGCTCAAGGGTGCGGGGGTCGAGCTCCTACGAGCAGTACTTC.

CDR3 bases: TGTGCCAGCAGCCGTAGACTAGCGGGAGAAGATACGCAGTATTTT. Amino acid sequence: CASSRRLAGEDTQYF. The chain employs TRBV7-2 and TRBJ2-3, with 12 bases that match TRBD2. Germline assignment: CDR1 SGHTA and CDR2 FQGNSA. There are 15 residues in the CDR3. Trimming took 5 bases from V and 5 from J; bases not matched to a gene: 5.

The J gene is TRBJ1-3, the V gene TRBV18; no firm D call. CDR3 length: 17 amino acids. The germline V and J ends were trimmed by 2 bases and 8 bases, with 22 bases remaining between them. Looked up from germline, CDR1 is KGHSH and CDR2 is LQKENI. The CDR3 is CASSPITPGSEAYTIYF. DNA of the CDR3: TGTGCCAGCTCACCAATCACCCCGGGATCAGAAGCTTACACCATATATTTT.

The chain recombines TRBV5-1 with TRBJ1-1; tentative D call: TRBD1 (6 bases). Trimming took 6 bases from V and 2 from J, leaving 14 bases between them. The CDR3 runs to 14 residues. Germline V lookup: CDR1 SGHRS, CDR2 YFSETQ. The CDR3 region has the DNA TGCGCCAGCAACCCAACAGGGAGTAACACTGAAGCTTTCTTT. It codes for CASNPTGSNTEAFF.

This chain's CDR3 is CASSPKWGDRAAEAFF. CDR3 bases: TGTGCCAGCAGCCCCAAGTGGGGGGACAGGGCGGCTGAAGCTTTCTTT. The rearrangement links TRBV7-8 to TRBJ1-1, with 9 bases aligning to TRBD1. Germline CDR1 and CDR2: SGHVS and FQNEAQ. After removal of 5 bases from V and 6 bases from J, the junction contained 13 bases not matched to a gene. The CDR3 is 16 amino acids. The entire variable domain, with the rest obtained from reference TRBV7-8 and TRBJ1-1, is as follows: GAGVSQSPRYKVAKRGQDVALRCDPISGHVSLFWYQQALGQGPEFLTYFQNEAQLDKSGLPSDRFFAERPEGSVSTLKIQRTQQEDSAVYLCASSPKWGDRAAEAFFGQGTRLTVV.

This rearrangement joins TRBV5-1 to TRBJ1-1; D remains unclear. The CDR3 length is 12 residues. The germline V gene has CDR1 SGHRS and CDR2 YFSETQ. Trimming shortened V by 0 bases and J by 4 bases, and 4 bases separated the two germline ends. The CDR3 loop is CASSLGLTEAFF. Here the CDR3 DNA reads TGCGCCAGCAGCTTGGGGCTCACTGAAGCTTTCTTT.

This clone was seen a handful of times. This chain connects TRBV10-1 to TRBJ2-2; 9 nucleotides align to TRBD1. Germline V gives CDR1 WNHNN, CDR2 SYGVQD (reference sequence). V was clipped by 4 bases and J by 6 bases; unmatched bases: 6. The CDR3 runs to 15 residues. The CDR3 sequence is CASSAAGTGSGELFF. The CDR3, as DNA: TGCGCCAGCAGTGCTGCCGGGACAGGGTCCGGGGAGCTGTTTTTT.

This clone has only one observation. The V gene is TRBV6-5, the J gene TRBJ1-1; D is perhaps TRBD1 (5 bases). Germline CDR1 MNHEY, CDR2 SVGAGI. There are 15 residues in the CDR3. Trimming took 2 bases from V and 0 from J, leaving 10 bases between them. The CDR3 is CASSYDGHLNTEAFF. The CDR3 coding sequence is TGTGCCAGCAGTTACGATGGACACCTGAACACTGAAGCTTTCTTT.

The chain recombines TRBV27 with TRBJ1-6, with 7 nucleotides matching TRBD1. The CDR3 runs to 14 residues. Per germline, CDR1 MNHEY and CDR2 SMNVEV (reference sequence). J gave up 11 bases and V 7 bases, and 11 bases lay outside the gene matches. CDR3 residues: CASTKTGSYAPLHF. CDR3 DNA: TGTGCCAGCACCAAGACAGGGTCGTATGCACCCCTCCACTTT.

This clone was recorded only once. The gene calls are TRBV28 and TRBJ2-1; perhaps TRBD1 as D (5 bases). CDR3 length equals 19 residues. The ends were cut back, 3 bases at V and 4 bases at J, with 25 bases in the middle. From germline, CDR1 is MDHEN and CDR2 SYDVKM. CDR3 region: CASSFFSDSLSLYYNEQFF. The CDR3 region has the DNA TGTGCCAGCAGTTTTTTCAGTGACAGCCTCTCCCTTTATTACAATGAGCAGTTCTTC.